This T cell receptor (beta chain) was recorded in a study of T cells in localized non-small cell lung cancer (dated by TCRdb to about 2020). For context, the study as a whole: T cell repertoires of more than 200 early-stage NSCLC patients were analyzed, with tumors being compared against uninvolved tumor-adjacent lungs. A mean age of approximately 70 years was recorded for the NSCLC patients, of whom 120 to 150 were male and some 100 were female. All 250 or so NSCLC patients in the cohort were treatment-naive and had localized lung tumors that were resected. Paper-wide results and their limitations: The highest T cell clonality was observed in uninvolved tumor-adjacent lung, where clonality exceeded that of tumor, suggesting that antigenic responses were more focused in uninvolved tumor-adjacent lung. A median of roughly 60 of the top 100 tumor clones were detected in paired uninvolved adjacent lung, and some 30 of these tumor clones were also found among the top 100 clones of the paired uninvolved adjacent lung. Higher blood T cell density associated with longer overall survival, while higher adjacent-lung clonality associated with shorter survival. Since the design was exploratory, TCR variables were selected using unadjusted p-values with no false-discovery rate correction. Because multi-region tumor sequencing was not performed, intratumor heterogeneity could not be ruled out.

The immunoSEQ Assay was used to sequence TCR beta CDR3 regions from DNA. Per the authors' processing: T cell density was computed as TCR beta template counts normalized to usable DNA estimated by amplifying housekeeping genes. Using the preseqR package, richness was estimated by extrapolating to 120,000 templates for tissue samples and 400,000 templates for PBMC samples. Clonality was calculated as one minus Pielou's evenness. Differential abundance testing on productive amino-acid clonotypes, with a minimum total count of 5 and an alpha of 0.1, was used to identify tissue-enriched TCRs. The Jaccard Index and the Morisita Overlap Index were used to measure how much the repertoires overlapped between compartments. GLIPH grouped TCR beta CDR3s together with public tetramer-defined viral CDR3s, and a viral motif had to include at least three viral sequences and show V-gene enrichment. The table comes from immuneACCESS by way of TCRdb, which keeps in-frame sequences with V and J called. Part of the clones is missing from these tables; in studies checked, under half for an unresolved V gene and the rest for unknown reasons. From that table come the V and J calls and clone size; the DNA was used to work out D and trimming. Across this sample there are tens of thousands of clones, with around 93% seen only once. The ten largest make up roughly 7.9% of the sample.

At diagnosis, tumor, uninvolved tumor-adjacent lung and peripheral blood were collected and then preserved as a mix of FFPE and fresh-frozen material. For TCR repertoire profiling, blood samples were analyzed in the form of peripheral blood mononuclear cells. From cysteine to phenylalanine, the CDR3 is 16 amino acids long. The DNA shown is the 48-base CDR3, in frame from base 1. The germline V gene supplies CDR1 KGHSH and CDR2 LQKENI. V trim: 3 bases; J trim: 10 bases; unmatched bases: 7. To note about this clone: This receptor's antigen is unknown. Base qualities are not at hand, and no much larger clone is one base apart.

The input for sequencing was peripheral blood, taken before any cancer treatment. The chain is assembled from TRBV18 and TRBJ2-1; TRBD2 agrees with 15 junctional bases. The sequence was obtained from a female donor at least 60 years old with stage I lung adenocarcinoma. At the DNA level, the sequence is TGTGCCAGCTCACCCCCGGGACTAGCGGGGGGTTTGGAGCAGTTCTTC. This yields the protein CASSPPGLAGGLEQFF.